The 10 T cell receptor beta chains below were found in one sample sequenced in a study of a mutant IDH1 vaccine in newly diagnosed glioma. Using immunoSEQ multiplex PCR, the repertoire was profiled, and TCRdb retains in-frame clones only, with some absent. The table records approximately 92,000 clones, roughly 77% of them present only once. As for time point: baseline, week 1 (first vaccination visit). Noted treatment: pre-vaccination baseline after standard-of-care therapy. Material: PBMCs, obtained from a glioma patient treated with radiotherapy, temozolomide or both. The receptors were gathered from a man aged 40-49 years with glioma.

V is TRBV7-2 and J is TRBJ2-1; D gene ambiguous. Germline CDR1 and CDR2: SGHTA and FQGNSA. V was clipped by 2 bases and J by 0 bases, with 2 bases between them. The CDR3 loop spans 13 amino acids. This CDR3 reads CASSLTSYNEQFF. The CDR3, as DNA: TGTGCCAGCAGCTTAACCTCCTACAATGAGCAGTTCTTC.

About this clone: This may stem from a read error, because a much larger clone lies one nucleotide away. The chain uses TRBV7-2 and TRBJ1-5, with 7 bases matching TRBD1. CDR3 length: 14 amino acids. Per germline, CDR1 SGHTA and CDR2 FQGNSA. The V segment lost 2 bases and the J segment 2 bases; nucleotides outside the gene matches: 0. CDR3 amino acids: CASSLTGGNQPQHF. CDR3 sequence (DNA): TGTGCCAGCAGCTTAACAGGGGGCAATCAGCCCCAGCATTTT.

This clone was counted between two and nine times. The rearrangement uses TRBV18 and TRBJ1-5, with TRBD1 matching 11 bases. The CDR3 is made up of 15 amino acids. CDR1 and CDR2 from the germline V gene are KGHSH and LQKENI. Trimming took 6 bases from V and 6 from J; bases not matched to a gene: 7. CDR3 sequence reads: CASSQGQGGVQPQHF. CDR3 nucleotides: TGTGCCAGCTCGCAGGGACAGGGGGGTGTTCAGCCCCAGCATTTT.

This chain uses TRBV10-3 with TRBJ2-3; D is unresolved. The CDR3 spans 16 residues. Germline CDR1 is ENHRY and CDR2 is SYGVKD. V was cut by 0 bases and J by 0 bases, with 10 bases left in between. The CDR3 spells CAISESVGMSTDTQYF. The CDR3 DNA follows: TGTGCCATCAGTGAGTCGGTAGGCATGAGCACAGATACGCAGTATTTT.

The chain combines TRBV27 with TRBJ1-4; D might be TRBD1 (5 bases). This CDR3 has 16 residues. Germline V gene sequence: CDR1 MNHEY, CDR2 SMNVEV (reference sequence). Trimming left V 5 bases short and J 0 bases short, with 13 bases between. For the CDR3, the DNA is TGTGCCAGCAGTCCTTTGAGGGGCGCAACTAATGAAAAACTGTTTTTT. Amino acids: CASSPLRGATNEKLFF.

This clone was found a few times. The CDR3 DNA reads TGTGCCAGCAGCCAATCGGCCAGGGAAGCTTTCTTT. Protein: CASSQSAREAFF. V usage is TRBV16 and J usage is TRBJ1-1; no firm D call. Trimming took 0 bases from V and 8 from J, leaving 7 bases between them. CDR3 size: 12 residues. Germline V gives CDR1 KGHSY, CDR2 FQNENV.

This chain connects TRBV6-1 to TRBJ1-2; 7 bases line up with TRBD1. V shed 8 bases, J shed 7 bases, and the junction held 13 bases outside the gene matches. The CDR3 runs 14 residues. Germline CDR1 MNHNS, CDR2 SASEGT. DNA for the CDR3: TGTGCCAGCCCCACCCCAGGGACAGTATTTGGCTACACCTTC. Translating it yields CASPTPGTVFGYTF.

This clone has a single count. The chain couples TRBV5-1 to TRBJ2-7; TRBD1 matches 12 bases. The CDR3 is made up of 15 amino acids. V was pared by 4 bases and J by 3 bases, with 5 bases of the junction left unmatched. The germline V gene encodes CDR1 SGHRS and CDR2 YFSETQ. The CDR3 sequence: CASSQGTGGSYEQYF. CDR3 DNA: TGCGCCAGCAGCCAGGGGACAGGGGGCAGCTACGAGCAGTACTTC.

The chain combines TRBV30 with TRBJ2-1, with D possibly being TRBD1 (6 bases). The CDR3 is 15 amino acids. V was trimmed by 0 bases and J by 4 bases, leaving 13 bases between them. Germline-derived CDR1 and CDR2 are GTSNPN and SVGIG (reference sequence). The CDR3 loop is CAWSVGLRGYNEQFF. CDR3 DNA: TGTGCCTGGAGTGTCGGGCTCAGGGGTTACAATGAGCAGTTCTTC.

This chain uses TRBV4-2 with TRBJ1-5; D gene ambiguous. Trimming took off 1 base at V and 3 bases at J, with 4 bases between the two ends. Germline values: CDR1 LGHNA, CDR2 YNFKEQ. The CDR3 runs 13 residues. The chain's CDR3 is CASSQGINQPQHF. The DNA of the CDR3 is TGTGCCAGCAGCCAAGGAATCAATCAGCCCCAGCATTTT.